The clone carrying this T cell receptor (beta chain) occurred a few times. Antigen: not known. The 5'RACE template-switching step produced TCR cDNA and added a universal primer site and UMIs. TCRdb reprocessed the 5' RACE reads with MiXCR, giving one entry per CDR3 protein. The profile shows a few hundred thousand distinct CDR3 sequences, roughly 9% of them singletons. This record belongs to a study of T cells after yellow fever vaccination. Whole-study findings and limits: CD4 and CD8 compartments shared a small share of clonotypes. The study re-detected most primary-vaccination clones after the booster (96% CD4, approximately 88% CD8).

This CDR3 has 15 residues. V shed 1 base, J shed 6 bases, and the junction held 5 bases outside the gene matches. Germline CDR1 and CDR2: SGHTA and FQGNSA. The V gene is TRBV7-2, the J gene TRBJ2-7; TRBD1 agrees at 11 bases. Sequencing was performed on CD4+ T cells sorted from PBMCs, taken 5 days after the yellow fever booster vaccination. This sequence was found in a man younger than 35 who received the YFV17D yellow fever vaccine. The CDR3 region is CASSLGGGQGVEQYF. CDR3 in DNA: TGTGCCAGCAGCTTAGGCGGGGGACAGGGGGTCGAGCAGTACTTC.